These 30 T cell receptor beta chains originate from one sample sequenced in a study of blood T cell repertoires in COVID-19. Libraries were prepared by immunoSEQ multiplex PCR; TCRdb keeps only in-frame clonotypes and omits some of them. The sample includes more than 100,000 clones, 84% of them seen just once. Sequences were obtained from peripheral blood. The receptors were gathered from a woman aged 80 or over with acute or convalescent COVID-19.

The V gene is TRBV27, the J gene TRBJ1-4; 11 bases match TRBD1. Germline CDR1 and CDR2: MNHEY and SMNVEV (reference sequence). The length of the CDR3 is 15 residues. The V segment lost 6 bases and the J segment 1 base; nucleotides outside the gene matches: 1. The CDR3 sequence: CASRDRGRTNEKLFF. CDR3 coding DNA: TGTGCCAGCAGGGACAGGGGGCGAACTAATGAAAAACTGTTTTTT.

The CDR3 reads CASSSGTGRRGYTF. The CDR3 DNA reads TGTGCCAGCAGCTCCGGGACAGGGCGGCGTGGCTACACCTTC. This chain links TRBV5-6 with TRBJ1-2, with TRBD1 matching over 9 bases. From germline, CDR1 is SGHDT and CDR2 YYEEEE. Unmatched junction bases numbered 7, after V lost 3 bases and J lost 7 bases. The CDR3 covers 14 residues.

This sequence joins TRBV6-2 or TRBV6-3 and TRBJ2-4, with 11 bases fitting TRBD2. CDR1 MNHEY and CDR2 SVGEGT come from the germline V gene. CDR3 size: 17 residues. The trim removed 4 bases at V and 1 base at J, leaving 6 bases unmatched. The CDR3 loop reads CASSSKTSGTAKNIQYF. The CDR3 DNA is TGTGCCAGCAGTTCAAAGACTAGCGGGACGGCCAAAAACATTCAGTACTTC.

The rearrangement joins TRBV7-2 to TRBJ1-1, with 7 positions matching TRBD1. Germline CDR1 reads SGHTA; CDR2 reads FQGNSA. J was trimmed by 5 bases and V by 8 bases; bases with no gene match: 8. CDR3 length equals 13 residues. The CDR3 bases are TGTGCCAGCCGGGGACAGTCGGGAACTGAAGCTTTCTTT. This gives the protein CASRGQSGTEAFF.

The genes are TRBV7-2 and TRBJ1-2; D may be TRBD1 (6 bases). This CDR3 has 15 residues. Germline loops: CDR1 SGHTA, CDR2 FQGNSA. Trimming took off 0 bases at V and 8 bases at J, with 16 bases between the two ends. The CDR3 loop reads CASSLARYAGEGYTF. The CDR3 coding sequence is TGTGCCAGCAGCTTAGCTCGGTATGCAGGGGAGGGCTACACCTTC.

The rearrangement joins TRBV5-1 to TRBJ2-7, with unresolved D. This CDR3 has 13 residues. Trimming took 4 bases from V and 0 from J, leaving 8 bases between them. CDR1 and CDR2 (germline): SGHRS, YFSETQ. CDR3 coding DNA: TGCGCCAGCAGCCCACTAAGCTCCTACGAGCAGTACTTC. Encoded protein: CASSPLSSYEQYF.

J is TRBJ2-5 and V is TRBV7-2, with TRBD1 matching over 9 bases. Germline assignment: CDR1 SGHTA and CDR2 FQGNSA. The CDR3 runs to 14 residues. Trimming took 5 bases from V and 5 from J; bases not matched to a gene: 6. The CDR3 reads CASSPGTGRETQYF. In DNA form, the CDR3 reads TGTGCCAGCAGCCCCGGGACAGGGAGGGAGACCCAGTACTTC.

The gene calls are TRBV3-1 (or the pseudogene TRBV3-2) and TRBJ2-1; 7 bases align to TRBD2. This CDR3 has 21 amino acids. Looked up from germline, CDR1 is LGHDT and CDR2 is YNNKEL (reference sequence). J gave up 0 bases and V 0 bases, and 17 bases lay outside the gene matches. The CDR3 spells CASSQDPLAEPRGGSYNEQFF. The CDR3 bases are TGTGCCAGCAGCCAAGATCCCCTAGCGGAACCACGCGGGGGCTCCTACAATGAGCAGTTCTTC.

V and J are TRBV13 and TRBJ2-7; D might be TRBD2 (6 bases). Trimming shortened V by 1 base and J by 3 bases, and 13 bases separated the two germline ends. Germline V CDR1 and CDR2: PRHDT, FYEKMQ (reference sequence). The CDR3 loop spans 15 amino acids. CDR3 nucleotide sequence: TGTGCCAGCAGCTTAGAGGAGGGGACTCGCTACGAGCAGTACTTC. Translated: CASSLEEGTRYEQYF.

This clone was seen a few times. J is TRBJ2-7 and V is TRBV5-6; perhaps TRBD2 as D (6 bases). Germline V gene data show CDR1 as SGHDT and CDR2 as YYEEEE. Trimming shortened V by 0 bases and J by 3 bases, and 10 bases separated the two germline ends. This CDR3 is built from 14 residues. CDR3 coding DNA: TGTGCCAGCAGCTTGGGCGGGAAACACTACGAGCAGTACTTC. It translates to CASSLGGKHYEQYF.

As for this clone: This sample also contains other DNA sequences that code for the same CDR3. The chain couples TRBV6-1 to TRBJ2-5; unclear D gene. Germline V gives CDR1 MNHNS, CDR2 SASEGT. The CDR3 runs 14 residues. Trimming shortened V by 2 bases and J by 2 bases, and 9 bases separated the two germline ends. The CDR3 DNA is TGTGCCAGCAGTGAATCAGGCAGGCAAGAGACCCAGTACTTC. Translated: CASSESGRQETQYF.

V gene TRBV7-2 combines with J gene TRBJ2-1; 10 nucleotides agree with TRBD2. J gave up 9 bases and V 4 bases, and 3 bases lay outside the gene matches. This CDR3 region has 13 residues. Per germline, CDR1 SGHTA and CDR2 FQGNSA. The CDR3 region is CASSSGTSVEQFF. The DNA for the CDR3 is TGTGCCAGCAGCTCAGGGACTAGCGTTGAGCAGTTCTTC.

This chain links TRBV7-9 with TRBJ1-1; D remains unclear. The CDR3 runs to 11 residues. Between the trimmed V and J ends, which lost 5 bases and 7 bases, there was a span of 8 bases. CDR1 and CDR2 (germline): SEHNR, FQNEAQ (reference sequence). The DNA for the CDR3 is TGTGCCAGCAGCCCCGGGGATGAAGCTTTCTTT. Its protein product is CASSPGDEAFF. Using reference TRBV7-9 and TRBJ1-1 for the parts outside the CDR3, the full variable domain is DTGVSQNPRHKITKRGQNVTFRCDPISEHNRLYWYRQTLGQGPEFLTYFQNEAQLEKSRLLSDRFSAERPKGSFSTLEIQRTEQGDSAMYLCASSPGDEAFFGQGTRLTVV.

This chain links TRBV6-6 with TRBJ2-3; possible D gene TRBD1, 5 bases. V was cut by 7 bases and J by 2 bases, with 16 bases left in between. From germline, CDR1 is MNHNY and CDR2 SVGAGI (reference sequence). This CDR3 is 15 amino acids long. CDR3 in DNA: TGTGCCAGCACCGCCCGGCAGGGCTTCACAGATACGCAGTATTTT. This encodes CASTARQGFTDTQYF.

The genes are TRBV3-1 (or the pseudogene TRBV3-2) and TRBJ2-5; D is possibly TRBD2 (7 bases). This CDR3 region has 15 residues. Germline assignment: CDR1 LGHDT and CDR2 YNNKEL (reference sequence). V shed 3 bases and J shed 5 bases, with 16 bases lying between them. The CDR3 reads CASSQEQGGLETQYF. CDR3 bases: TGTGCCAGCAGCCAGGAACAGGGAGGGTTGGAGACCCAGTACTTC.

The rearrangement links TRBV5-1 to TRBJ1-2, with TRBD1 matching over 7 bases. V lost 0 bases, J lost 7 bases, and 12 bases stayed unmatched. Germline CDR1 SGHRS, CDR2 YFSETQ. The CDR3 is made up of 16 amino acids. The CDR3 loop reads CASSLGQGGSWAGYTF. The CDR3 DNA reads as TGCGCCAGCAGCTTGGGACAGGGAGGCTCGTGGGCTGGCTACACCTTC.

This rearrangement joins TRBV19 to TRBJ2-3; 12 positions match TRBD1. CDR1 and CDR2 (germline): LNHDA, SQIVND (reference sequence). The CDR3 totals 13 residues. V lost 10 bases and J lost 4; bases outside the gene matches: 3. DNA of the CDR3: TGTGCCACCGGGACAGGGGGCGCAGATACGCAGTATTTT. Translating it yields CATGTGGADTQYF. The entire variable domain, with the rest obtained from reference TRBV19 and TRBJ2-3, is as follows: DGGITQSPKYLFRKEGQNVTLSCEQNLNHDAMYWYRQDPGQGLRLIYYSQIVNDFQKGDIAEGYSVSREKKESFPLTVTSAQKNPTAFYLCATGTGGADTQYFGPGTRLTVL.

The genes are TRBV5-1 and TRBJ2-2, with 12 positions matching TRBD2. Trimming at V came to 4 bases and at J to 3 bases, leaving 10 bases not matched to a gene. The CDR3 spans 18 residues. CDR1 is SGHRS, CDR2 YFSETQ, per germline. CDR3 residues: CASSRSGTSGHYTGELFF. The CDR3 nucleotides are TGCGCCAGCAGCCGTTCGGGGACTAGCGGGCACTACACCGGGGAGCTGTTTTTT. Full variable domain (rest looked up from reference TRBV5-1 and TRBJ2-2): KAGVTQTPRYLIKTRGQQVTLSCSPISGHRSVSWYQQTPGQGLQFLFEYFSETQRNKGNFPGRFSGRQFSNSRSEMNVSTLELGDSALYLCASSRSGTSGHYTGELFFGEGSRLTVL.

V and J are TRBV7-9 and TRBJ2-7; D may be TRBD2 (6 bases). The CDR3 contains 18 residues. V lost 5 bases and J lost 2, with 25 bases in between. Germline assignment: CDR1 SEHNR and CDR2 FQNEAQ (reference sequence). The CDR3 nucleotides read TGTGCCAGCAGCCCCACATCATCAGCTAGCGTCCTAGCCTACGAGCAGTACTTC. Its protein is CASSPTSSASVLAYEQYF.

The V and J genes are TRBV2 and TRBJ1-6; 8 bases are a match to TRBD1. The germline V gene encodes CDR1 SNHLY and CDR2 FYNNEI. The V and J ends lost 3 bases and 6 bases, in that order; junction bases with no gene match: 16. This CDR3 has 19 residues. The CDR3 coding sequence is TGTGCCAGCAGTGACTCAGTTCCGGGACAGGTGATGTTTAATTCACCCCTCCACTTT. This gives the protein CASSDSVPGQVMFNSPLHF. Full variable domain (outside the CDR3, taken from reference TRBV2 and TRBJ1-6): EPEVTQTPSHQVTQMGQEVILRCVPISNHLYFYWYRQILGQKVEFLVSFYNNEISEKSEIFDDQFSVERPDGSNFTLKIRSTKLEDSAMYFCASSDSVPGQVMFNSPLHFGNGTRLTVT.

The J gene is TRBJ2-3, the V gene TRBV9; 10 bases are shared with TRBD2. The CDR3 runs to 16 residues. Trimming took 3 bases from V and 6 from J; bases not matched to a gene: 10. CDR1 is SGDLS, CDR2 YYNGEE, per germline. Here the CDR3 DNA reads TGTGCCAGCAGCGGGGGAGCGGGAGGGCCGGGGGATACGCAGTATTTT. This codes for CASSGGAGGPGDTQYF.

V usage is TRBV3-1 (or the pseudogene TRBV3-2) and J usage is TRBJ1-6, with 9 bases that match TRBD1. V gave up 2 bases and J gave up 7 bases; unmatched junction bases: 6. CDR1 and CDR2 (germline): LGHDT, YNNKEL (reference sequence). The CDR3 totals 16 residues. CDR3 nucleotides: TGTGCCAGCAGCCAATCGGTCGGACAGGGGAATTCACCCCTCCACTTT. Translation gives CASSQSVGQGNSPLHF.

The rearrangement links TRBV27 to TRBJ1-6; possibly TRBD1 for D (6 bases). This CDR3 is 15 amino acids long. Germline-derived CDR1 and CDR2 are MNHEY and SMNVEV (reference sequence). V lost 1 base to trimming and J lost 6 bases, with 10 bases between them. The chain's CDR3 is CASSLFRGGNSPLHF. For the CDR3, the DNA is TGTGCCAGCAGTTTATTTAGGGGGGGTAATTCACCCCTCCACTTT.

This chain connects TRBV10-2 to TRBJ1-2; the match to TRBD1 covers 9 bases. The CDR3 totals 15 residues. The V gene end was trimmed by 4 bases and the J gene end by 5 bases; junction bases not matched to a gene: 8. Germline V gene data show CDR1 as WSHSY and CDR2 as SAAADI. CDR3 nucleotide sequence: TGCGCCAGCAGTGCCAGAACAGGGGGCTTATATGGCTACACCTTC. It yields the protein CASSARTGGLYGYTF.

J is TRBJ2-2 and V is TRBV3-1 (or the pseudogene TRBV3-2); TRBD2 matches 10 bases. The CDR3 contains 17 residues. Trimming took 2 bases from V and 4 from J; bases not matched to a gene: 7. Germline CDR1 LGHDT, CDR2 YNNKEL (reference sequence). The CDR3 nucleotides are TGTGCCAGCAGCCAACCTACGGGACTAGCGTTCACCGGGGAGCTGTTTTTT. Its translation: CASSQPTGLAFTGELFF.

This rearrangement joins TRBV2 to TRBJ2-2; 10 bases are shared with TRBD2. Germline V lookup: CDR1 SNHLY, CDR2 FYNNEI. Trimming at V came to 7 bases and at J to 5 bases, leaving 4 bases not matched to a gene. The CDR3 consists of 14 residues. The CDR3 loop reads CASKTSGVTGELFF. For the CDR3, the DNA is TGTGCCAGCAAAACTAGCGGGGTGACCGGGGAGCTGTTTTTT.

This chain uses TRBV7-8 with TRBJ1-5; D gene ambiguous. This CDR3 comprises 13 residues. Germline-derived CDR1 and CDR2 are SGHVS and FQNEAQ. V lost 4 bases, J lost 1 base, and 5 bases lay in between. CDR3 sequence reads: CASSSFSNQPQHF. CDR3 coding DNA: TGTGCCAGCAGCTCCTTCAGCAATCAGCCCCAGCATTTT. Based on the CDR3 plus reference TRBV7-8 and TRBJ1-5, the full variable domain is GAGVSQSPRYKVAKRGQDVALRCDPISGHVSLFWYQQALGQGPEFLTYFQNEAQLDKSGLPSDRFFAERPEGSVSTLKIQRTQQEDSAVYLCASSSFSNQPQHFGDGTRLSIL.

In its sample, this clone was seen a few times. The J gene is TRBJ2-7, the V gene TRBV29-1, with 9 bases fitting TRBD2. Unmatched junction bases numbered 6, after V lost 7 bases and J lost 5 bases. CDR1 SQVTM and CDR2 ANQGSEA come from the germline V gene. CDR3 length: 12 amino acids. CDR3 region: CSGLSGGNEQYF. In DNA form, the CDR3 reads TGCAGCGGCCTTAGCGGGGGCAACGAGCAGTACTTC.

The rearrangement uses TRBV5-1 and TRBJ2-3; TRBD2 agrees at 11 bases. The CDR3 covers 15 residues. The V gene end was trimmed by 2 bases and the J gene end by 5 bases; junction bases not matched to a gene: 4. Germline V CDR1 and CDR2: SGHRS, YFSETQ. CDR3 sequence (DNA): TGCGCCAGCAGCTTTAGCGGGGGGGCGGTAGATACGCAGTATTTT. It codes for CASSFSGGAVDTQYF.

The chain recombines TRBV2 with TRBJ1-6, with D possibly TRBD1 on 5 matching bases. This CDR3 has 14 amino acids. Germline V gene data show CDR1 as SNHLY and CDR2 as FYNNEI. Trimming stripped 4 bases from V and 6 bases from J, with 10 bases between. The CDR3 sequence is CASSGWGSNSPLHF. DNA for the CDR3: TGTGCCAGCAGTGGATGGGGCAGTAATTCACCCCTCCACTTT.